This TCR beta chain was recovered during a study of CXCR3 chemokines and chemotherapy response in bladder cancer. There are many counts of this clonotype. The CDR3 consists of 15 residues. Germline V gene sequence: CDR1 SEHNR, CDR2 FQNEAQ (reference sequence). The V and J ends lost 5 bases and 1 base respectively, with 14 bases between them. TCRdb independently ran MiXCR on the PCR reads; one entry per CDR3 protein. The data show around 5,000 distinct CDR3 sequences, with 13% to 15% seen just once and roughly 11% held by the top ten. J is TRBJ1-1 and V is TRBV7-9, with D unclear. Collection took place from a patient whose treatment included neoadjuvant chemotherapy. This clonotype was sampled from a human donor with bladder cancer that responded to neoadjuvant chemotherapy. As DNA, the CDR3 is TGTGCCAGCAGCCCCCCTATATCGTGGAACACTGAAGCTTTCTTT. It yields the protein CASSPPISWNTEAFF.